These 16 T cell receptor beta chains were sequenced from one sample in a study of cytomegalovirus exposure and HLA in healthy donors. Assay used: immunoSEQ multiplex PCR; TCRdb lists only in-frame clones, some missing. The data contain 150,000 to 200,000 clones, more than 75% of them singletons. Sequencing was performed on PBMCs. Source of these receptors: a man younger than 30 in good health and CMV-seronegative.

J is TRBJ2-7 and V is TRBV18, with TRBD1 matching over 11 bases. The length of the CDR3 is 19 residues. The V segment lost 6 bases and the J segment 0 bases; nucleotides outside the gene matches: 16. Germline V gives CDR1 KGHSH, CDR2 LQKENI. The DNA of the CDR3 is TGTGCCAGCTCCCGAACCGGGACAGGGGGACTACTTAGCTCCTACGAGCAGTACGTC. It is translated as CASSRTGTGGLLSSYEQYV.

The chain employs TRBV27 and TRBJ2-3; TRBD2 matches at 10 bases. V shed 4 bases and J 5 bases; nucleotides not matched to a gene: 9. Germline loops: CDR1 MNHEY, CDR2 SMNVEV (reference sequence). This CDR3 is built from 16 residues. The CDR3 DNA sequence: TGTGCCAGCAGTTGGGCAGCGGGAGGGCCTATAGATACGCAGTATTTT. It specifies CASSWAAGGPIDTQYF.

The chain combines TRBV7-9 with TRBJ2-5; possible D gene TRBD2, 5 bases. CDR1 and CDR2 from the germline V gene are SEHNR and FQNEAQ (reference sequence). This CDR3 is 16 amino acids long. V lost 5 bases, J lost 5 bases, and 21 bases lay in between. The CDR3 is CASSRHSGALQETQYF. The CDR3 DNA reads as TGTGCCAGCAGCCGCCACAGCGGAGCCCTCCAGGAGACCCAGTACTTC.

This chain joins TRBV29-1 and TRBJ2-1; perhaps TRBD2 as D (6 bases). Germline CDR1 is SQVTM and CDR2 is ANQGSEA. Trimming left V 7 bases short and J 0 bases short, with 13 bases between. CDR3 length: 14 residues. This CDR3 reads CSAAPGDSYNEQFF. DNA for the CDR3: TGCAGCGCCGCCCCGGGGGACTCCTACAATGAGCAGTTCTTC.

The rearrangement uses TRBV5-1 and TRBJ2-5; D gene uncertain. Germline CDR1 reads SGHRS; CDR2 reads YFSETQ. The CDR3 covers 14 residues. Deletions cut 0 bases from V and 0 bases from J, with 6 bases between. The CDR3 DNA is TGCGCCAGCAGCTTGGGCAGGTACCAAGAGACCCAGTACTTC. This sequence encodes CASSLGRYQETQYF.

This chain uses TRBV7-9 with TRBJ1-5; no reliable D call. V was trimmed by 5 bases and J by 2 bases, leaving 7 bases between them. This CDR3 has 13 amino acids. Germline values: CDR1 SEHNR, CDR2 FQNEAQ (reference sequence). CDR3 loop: CASSTSGNQPQHF. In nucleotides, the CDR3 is TGTGCCAGCAGCACGTCGGGCAATCAGCCCCAGCATTTT.

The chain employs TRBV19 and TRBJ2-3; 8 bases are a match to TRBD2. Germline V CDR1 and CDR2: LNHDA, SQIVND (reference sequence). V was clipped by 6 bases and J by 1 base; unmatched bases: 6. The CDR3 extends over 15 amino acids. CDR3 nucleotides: TGTGCCAGTAGCCAGCGGGGGCCCCGCACAGATACGCAGTATTTT. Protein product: CASSQRGPRTDTQYF. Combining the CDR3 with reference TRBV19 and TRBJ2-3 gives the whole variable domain DGGITQSPKYLFRKEGQNVTLSCEQNLNHDAMYWYRQDPGQGLRLIYYSQIVNDFQKGDIAEGYSVSREKKESFPLTVTSAQKNPTAFYLCASSQRGPRTDTQYFGPGTRLTVL.

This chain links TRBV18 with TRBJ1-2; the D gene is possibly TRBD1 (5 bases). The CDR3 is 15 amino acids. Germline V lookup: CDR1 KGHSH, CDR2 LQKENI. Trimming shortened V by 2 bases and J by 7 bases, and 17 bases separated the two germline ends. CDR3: CASSPGGSLSGGYTF. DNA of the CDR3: TGTGCCAGCTCACCAGGGGGGAGCCTATCGGGTGGCTACACCTTC. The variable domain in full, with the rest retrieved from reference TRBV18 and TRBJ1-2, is NAGVMQNPRHLVRRRGQEARLRCSPMKGHSHVYWYRQLPEEGLKFMVYLQKENIIDESGMPKERFSAEFPKEGPSILRIQQVVRGDSAAYFCASSPGGSLSGGYTFGSGTRLTVV.

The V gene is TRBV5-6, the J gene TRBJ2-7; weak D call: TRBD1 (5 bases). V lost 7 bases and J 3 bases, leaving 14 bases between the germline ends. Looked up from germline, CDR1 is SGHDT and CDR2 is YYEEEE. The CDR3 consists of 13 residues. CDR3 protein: CASWIREYYEQYV. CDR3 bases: TGTGCCAGCTGGATCAGGGAATACTACGAGCAGTACGTC.

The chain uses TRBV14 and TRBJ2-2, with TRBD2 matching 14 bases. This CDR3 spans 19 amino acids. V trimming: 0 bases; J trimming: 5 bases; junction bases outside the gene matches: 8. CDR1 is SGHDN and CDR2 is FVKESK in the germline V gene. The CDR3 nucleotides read TGTGCCAGCAGCCAAGATCCACCAGGGACTAGCGGGGGAACCGGGGAGCTGTTTTTT. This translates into CASSQDPPGTSGGTGELFF.

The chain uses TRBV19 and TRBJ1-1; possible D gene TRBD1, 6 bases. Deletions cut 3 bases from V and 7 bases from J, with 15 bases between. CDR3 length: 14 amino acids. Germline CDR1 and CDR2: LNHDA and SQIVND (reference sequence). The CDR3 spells CASSMGTKRNEAFF. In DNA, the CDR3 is TGTGCCAGTAGTATGGGGACAAAGCGGAATGAAGCTTTCTTT.

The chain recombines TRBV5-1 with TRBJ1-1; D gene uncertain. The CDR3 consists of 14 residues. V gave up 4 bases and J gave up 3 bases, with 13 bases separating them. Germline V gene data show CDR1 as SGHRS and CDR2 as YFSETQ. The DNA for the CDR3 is TGCGCCAGCAGCGGGTCAGACACATACACTGAAGCTTTCTTT. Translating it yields CASSGSDTYTEAFF.

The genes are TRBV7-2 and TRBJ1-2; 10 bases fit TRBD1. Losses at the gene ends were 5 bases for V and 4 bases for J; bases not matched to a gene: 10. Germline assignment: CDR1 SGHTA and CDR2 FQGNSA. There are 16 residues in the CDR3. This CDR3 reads CASSPRDRGLIYGYTF. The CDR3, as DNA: TGTGCCAGCAGCCCTCGTGACAGGGGGCTTATCTATGGCTACACCTTC.

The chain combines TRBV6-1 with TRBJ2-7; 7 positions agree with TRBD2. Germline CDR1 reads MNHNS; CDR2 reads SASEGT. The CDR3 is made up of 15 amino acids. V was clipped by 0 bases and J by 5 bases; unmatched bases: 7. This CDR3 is CASSEADGGTHEQYV. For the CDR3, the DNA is TGTGCCAGCAGTGAAGCAGACGGGGGGACCCACGAGCAGTACGTC.

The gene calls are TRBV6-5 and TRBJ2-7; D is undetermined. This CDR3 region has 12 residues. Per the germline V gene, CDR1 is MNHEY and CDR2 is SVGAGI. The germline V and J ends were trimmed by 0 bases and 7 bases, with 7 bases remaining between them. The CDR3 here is CASSYSSGEQYF. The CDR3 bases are TGTGCCAGCAGTTACTCGTCCGGGGAGCAGTACTTC.

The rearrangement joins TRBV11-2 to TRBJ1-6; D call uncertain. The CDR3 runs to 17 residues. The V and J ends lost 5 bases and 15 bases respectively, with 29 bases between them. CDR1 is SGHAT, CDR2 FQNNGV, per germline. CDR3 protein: CASSLPSVGKALEVLHF. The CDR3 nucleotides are TGTGCCAGCAGCCTCCCCTCTGTGGGTAAAGCCTTGGAGGTCCTCCACTTT.